This TCR beta chain derives from a study of OX40 agonist ivuxolimab in advanced cancers. The wider study: There were three patients with partial responses, one having hepatocellular carcinoma and two cutaneous melanoma.

Blood samples were obtained at baseline, cycle 4 day 1, and cycle 7 day 1. The CDR3 is 14 residues long. To note about this clone: The antigen remains unidentified.

Whole-study findings and limits: Clonal expansion was seen in CD4+ and CD8+ blood T cells by week 6 at 0.1 to 3.0 mg/kg.

Profiling relied on immunoSEQ multiplex PCR, and the TCRdb table lists in-frame clones only, not all of them. The sample shows 90,000 to 120,000 clones, 80% to 95% of them seen only once. The chain links TRBV21-1 to TRBJ2-4. TRBV21-1 is noted as a pseudogene. This sequence was found in an adult with an advanced solid tumor such as melanoma, head and neck, liver or kidney cancer. The sequencing here drew on CD4+ or CD8+ T cells sorted from blood, taken in a trial of the OX40 agonist ivuxolimab. The CDR3 DNA reads as TGTGCCAGCAGATCGCCAGCAGTCAAAAACATTCAGTACTTC. It codes for CASRSPAVKNIQYF.